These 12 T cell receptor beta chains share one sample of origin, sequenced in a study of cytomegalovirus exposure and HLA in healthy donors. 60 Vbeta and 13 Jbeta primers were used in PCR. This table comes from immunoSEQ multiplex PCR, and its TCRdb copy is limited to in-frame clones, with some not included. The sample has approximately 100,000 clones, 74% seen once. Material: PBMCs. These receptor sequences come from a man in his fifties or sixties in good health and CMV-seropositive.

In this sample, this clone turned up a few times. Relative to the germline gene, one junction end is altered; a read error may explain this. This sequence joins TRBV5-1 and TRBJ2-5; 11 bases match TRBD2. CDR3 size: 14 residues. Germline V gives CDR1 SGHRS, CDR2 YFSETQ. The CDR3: CASSLWTSGETQYF. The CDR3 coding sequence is TGTGCCAGCAGCTTATGGACTAGCGGGGAGACCCAGTACTTC.

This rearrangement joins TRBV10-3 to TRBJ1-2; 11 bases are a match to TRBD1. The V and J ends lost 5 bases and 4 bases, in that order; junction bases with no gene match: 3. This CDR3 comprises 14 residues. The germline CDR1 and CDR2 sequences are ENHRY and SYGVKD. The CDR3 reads CAISPGTGGYGYTF. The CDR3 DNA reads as TGTGCCATCAGTCCCGGGACAGGGGGCTATGGCTACACCTTC.

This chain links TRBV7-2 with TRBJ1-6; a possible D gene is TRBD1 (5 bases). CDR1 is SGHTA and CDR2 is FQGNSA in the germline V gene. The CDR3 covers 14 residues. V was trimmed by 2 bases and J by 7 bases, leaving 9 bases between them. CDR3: CASSLLGLNSPLHF. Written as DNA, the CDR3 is TGTGCCAGCAGCTTATTGGGGCTAAATTCACCCCTCCACTTT. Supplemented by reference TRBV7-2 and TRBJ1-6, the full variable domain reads GAGVSQSPSNKVTEKGKDVELRCDPISGHTALYWYRQSLGQGLEFLIYFQGNSAPDKSGLPSDRFSAERTGGSVSTLTIQRTQQEDSAVYLCASSLLGLNSPLHFGNGTRLTVT.

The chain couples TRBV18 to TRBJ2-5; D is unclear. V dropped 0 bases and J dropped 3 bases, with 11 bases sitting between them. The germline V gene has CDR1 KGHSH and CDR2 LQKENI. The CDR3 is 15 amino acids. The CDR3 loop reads CASSPPSRQEETQYF. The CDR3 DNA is TGTGCCAGCTCACCACCCAGTCGGCAGGAAGAGACCCAGTACTTC. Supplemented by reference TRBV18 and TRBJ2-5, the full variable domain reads NAGVMQNPRHLVRRRGQEARLRCSPMKGHSHVYWYRQLPEEGLKFMVYLQKENIIDESGMPKERFSAEFPKEGPSILRIQQVVRGDSAAYFCASSPPSRQEETQYFGPGTRLLVL.

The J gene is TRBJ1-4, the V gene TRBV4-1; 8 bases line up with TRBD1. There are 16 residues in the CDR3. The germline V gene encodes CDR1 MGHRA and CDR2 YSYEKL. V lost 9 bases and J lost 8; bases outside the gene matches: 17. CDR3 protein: CASRRGSGGVTEKLFF. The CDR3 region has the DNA TGCGCCAGTCGCAGGGGGTCAGGGGGCGTTACCGAAAAACTGTTTTTT.

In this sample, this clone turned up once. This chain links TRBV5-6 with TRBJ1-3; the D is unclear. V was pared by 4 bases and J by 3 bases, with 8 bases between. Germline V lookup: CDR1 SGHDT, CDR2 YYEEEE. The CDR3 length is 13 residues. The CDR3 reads CASSPRLGNTIYF. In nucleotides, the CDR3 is TGTGCCAGCAGCCCTAGGCTTGGAAACACCATATATTTT.

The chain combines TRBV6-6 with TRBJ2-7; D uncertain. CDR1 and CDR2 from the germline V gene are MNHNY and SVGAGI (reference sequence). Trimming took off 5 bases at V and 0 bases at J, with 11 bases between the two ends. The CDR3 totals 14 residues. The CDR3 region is CASSGSRSSYEQYF. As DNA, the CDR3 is TGTGCCAGCAGTGGGTCTAGGAGCTCCTACGAGCAGTACTTC.

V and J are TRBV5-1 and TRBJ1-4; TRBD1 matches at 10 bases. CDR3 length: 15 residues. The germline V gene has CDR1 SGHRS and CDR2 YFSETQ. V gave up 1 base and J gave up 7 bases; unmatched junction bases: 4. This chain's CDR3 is CASSLRWDRGEKLFF. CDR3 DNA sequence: TGCGCCAGCAGCTTGAGATGGGACAGGGGTGAAAAACTGTTTTTT. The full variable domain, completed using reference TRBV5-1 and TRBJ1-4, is KAGVTQTPRYLIKTRGQQVTLSCSPISGHRSVSWYQQTPGQGLQFLFEYFSETQRNKGNFPGRFSGRQFSNSRSEMNVSTLELGDSALYLCASSLRWDRGEKLFFGSGTQLSVL.

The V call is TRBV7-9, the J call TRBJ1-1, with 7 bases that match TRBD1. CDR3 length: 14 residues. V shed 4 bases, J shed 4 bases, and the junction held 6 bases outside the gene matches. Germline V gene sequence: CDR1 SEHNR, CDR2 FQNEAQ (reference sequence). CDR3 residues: CASSSNTGVTEAFF. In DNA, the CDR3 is TGTGCCAGCAGCTCAAACACAGGGGTCACTGAAGCTTTCTTT.

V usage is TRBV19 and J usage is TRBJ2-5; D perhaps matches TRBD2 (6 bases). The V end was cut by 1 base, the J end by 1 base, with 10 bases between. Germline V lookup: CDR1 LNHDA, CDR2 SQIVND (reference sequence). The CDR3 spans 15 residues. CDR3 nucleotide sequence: TGTGCCAGTAGTATAGGAGCAGCGGGCCAAGAGACCCAGTACTTC. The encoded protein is CASSIGAAGQETQYF.

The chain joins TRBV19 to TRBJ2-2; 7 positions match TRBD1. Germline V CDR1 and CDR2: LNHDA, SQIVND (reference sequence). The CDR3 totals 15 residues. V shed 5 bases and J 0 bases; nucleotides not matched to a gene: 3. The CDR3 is CASSYGTANTGELFF. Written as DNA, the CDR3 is TGTGCCAGTAGTTACGGGACAGCGAACACCGGGGAGCTGTTTTTT.

This CDR3 reads CASSIGRLAGDLLSSYNEQFF. The CDR3 nucleotides read TGTGCCAGTAGTATAGGTAGACTAGCGGGAGACCTCCTGAGCTCCTACAATGAGCAGTTCTTC. This chain connects TRBV19 to TRBJ2-1, with 12 positions matching TRBD2. J was trimmed by 0 bases and V by 1 base; bases with no gene match: 13. This CDR3 contains 21 residues. Per germline, CDR1 LNHDA and CDR2 SQIVND (reference sequence).